These T cell receptor beta chains were read from a single sample in a study of T-cell reconstitution after alpha-beta-depleted transplantation in children. TCRdb redid the calling of the PCR reads with MiXCR, one entry per CDR3 protein. The sample has around 400,000 distinct CDR3 sequences; about a tenth are singletons. Sample: PBMCs from the stem cell graft donor, taken from the stem cell graft. The receptors shown here come from a human donor who donated a stem cell graft to a child with acute myeloid leukemia. CDR3s include the opening cysteine and the closing phenylalanine or tryptophan. Fields, in order: D gene, J gene, clone size, V gene, CDR3 protein, CDR3 DNA. A D gene is named only where the DNA matches it firmly. Where a row states a size, it is once, few, many or the class of an expanded clone; other rows omit it.

>TRBD2|TRBJ2-3|many|TRBV6-5
CASSYSVGVLAGSTDTQYF
TGTGCCAGCAGTTACTCAGTCGGTGTACTAGCGGGGAGCACAGATACGCAGTATTTT
>TRBD2|TRBJ2-5|few|TRBV3-1
CASSQVAMGLAGKETQYF
TGTGCCAGCAGCCAAGTCGCAATGGGACTAGCGGGGAAAGAGACCCAGTACTTC
>TRBD2|TRBJ2-2|few|TRBV7-3
CASSSGEGSGELFF
TGTGCCAGCAGCTCGGGGGAGGGGTCCGGGGAGCTGTTTTTT
>.|TRBJ1-3|.|TRBV29-1
CSVEGWGLSGNTIYF
TGCAGCGTTGAAGGTTGGGGACTTTCTGGAAACACCATATATTTT
>.|TRBJ1-1|few|TRBV2
CASKMGHTNTEAFF
TGTGCCAGCAAAATGGGACACACGAACACTGAAGCTTTCTTT
>.|TRBJ2-7|.|TRBV11-2
CASSPPGYTYEQYF
TGTGCCAGCAGCCCCCCCGGGTATACCTACGAGCAGTACTTC
>TRBD1|TRBJ2-7|.|TRBV12-3/TRBV12-4
CASSPRQGEGNEQYF
TGTGCCAGCAGTCCTAGACAGGGGGAAGGTAACGAGCAGTACTTC
>TRBD2|TRBJ2-1|many|TRBV20-1
CSASPLAGTYNEQFF
TGCAGTGCTAGCCCACTAGCGGGGACCTACAATGAGCAGTTCTTC
>TRBD2|TRBJ2-5|few|TRBV6-1
CASSDGLARTQETQYF
TGTGCCAGCAGTGACGGACTAGCCCGGACCCAAGAGACCCAGTACTTC
>.|TRBJ1-1|few|TRBV27
CASTVRGGTRGNTEAFF
TGTGCCAGCACCGTACGGGGGGGGACAAGGGGGAACACTGAAGCTTTCTTT
>.|TRBJ1-1|few|TRBV12-3/TRBV12-4
CASTLMGGTEAFF
TGTGCCAGCACCCTAATGGGCGGCACTGAAGCTTTCTTT
>TRBD1|TRBJ1-1|many|TRBV9
CASSVVDRGNTEAFF
TGTGCCAGCAGCGTAGTGGACAGGGGGAACACTGAAGCTTTCTTT
>TRBD1|TRBJ2-2|few|TRBV12-3/TRBV12-4
CASSLQGARTGELFF
TGTGCCAGCAGTTTACAGGGGGCGAGGACCGGGGAGCTGTTTTTT
>.|TRBJ2-5|.|TRBV20-1
CSARLVLETQYF
TGCAGTGCTAGATTGGTGTTGGAGACCCAGTACTTC
>TRBD2|TRBJ2-3|few|TRBV18
CASSPTSGTSDTQYF
TGTGCCAGCTCACCAACTAGCGGGACCTCAGATACGCAGTATTTT
>TRBD1|TRBJ1-5|.|TRBV11-2
CASSFRTGSGWSSQPQHF
TGTGCCAGCAGCTTTCGGACAGGGAGCGGTTGGAGCAGTCAGCCCCAGCATTTT
>.|TRBJ1-2|many|TRBV6-6
CASSLNRVVGYTF
TGTGCCAGCAGTTTAAACAGGGTTGTTGGCTACACCTTC
>TRBD1|TRBJ1-2|.|TRBV20-1
CSAKGGGQGPNYGYTF
TGCAGTGCTAAGGGGGGGGGACAGGGGCCTAACTATGGCTACACCTTC
>.|TRBJ1-2|few|TRBV20-1
CSARDIGRENYGYTF
TGCAGTGCTAGAGATATAGGACGGGAGAACTATGGCTACACCTTC
>TRBD2|TRBJ2-1|few|TRBV12-3/TRBV12-4
CASAPWGLAGGGGEQFF
TGTGCCAGCGCCCCCTGGGGACTAGCGGGAGGTGGGGGTGAGCAGTTCTTC
>.|TRBJ2-4|.|TRBV30
CAWSNLQGLAKNIQYF
TGTGCCTGGAGTAACCTGCAGGGACTAGCCAAAAACATTCAGTACTTC
>.|TRBJ1-3|many|TRBV7-2
CASSLVAGAEGNTIYF
TGTGCCAGCAGCTTAGTGGCAGGGGCAGAAGGAAACACCATATATTTT
>.|TRBJ2-1|few|TRBV4-1
CASGSPAGAMEQFF
TGCGCCAGCGGGTCCCCCGCCGGGGCAATGGAGCAGTTCTTC
>.|TRBJ1-1|.|TRBV6-2/TRBV6-3
CASSRDVDTEAFF
TGTGCCAGCAGTAGGGATGTGGATACTGAAGCTTTCTTT
>.|TRBJ2-1|.|TRBV3-1
CASSQDWGAENEQFF
TGTGCCAGCAGCCAAGATTGGGGGGCGGAAAATGAGCAGTTCTTC
>TRBD2|TRBJ2-1|many|TRBV5-1
CASSKLAGGTDEQFF
TGCGCCAGCAGCAAACTAGCGGGAGGGACGGATGAGCAGTTCTTC
>TRBD1|TRBJ1-2|.|TRBV29-1
CSGGDREAYGYTF
TGCAGCGGCGGGGACAGGGAGGCCTATGGCTACACCTTC
>.|TRBJ2-1|.|TRBV19
CASSKSGTPLEQFF
TGTGCCAGTAGTAAATCCGGGACTCCCCTTGAGCAGTTCTTC
>.|TRBJ1-1|few|TRBV7-9
CASSLRGHLPPNTEAFF
TGTGCCAGCAGCCTACGGGGCCATCTACCTCCAAACACTGAAGCTTTCTTT
>.|TRBJ1-4|many|TRBV20-1
CRAGVRDEKLFF
TGCAGGGCAGGGGTGAGGGATGAAAAACTGTTTTTT
>.|TRBJ2-5|.|TRBV5-1
CASSSEAETQYF
TGCGCCAGCAGCTCGGAAGCAGAGACCCAGTACTTC
>TRBD2|TRBJ2-1|.|TRBV5-8
CASSLATSGDTYNEQFF
TGTGCCAGCAGCTTGGCCACTAGCGGGGATACCTACAATGAGCAGTTCTTC
>TRBD2|TRBJ2-1|few|TRBV9
CASSGQPSGGYNEQFF
TGTGCCAGCAGCGGCCAACCTAGCGGGGGATACAATGAGCAGTTCTTC
>TRBD2|TRBJ2-2|.|TRBV5-1
CASSLASGLNTGELFF
TGCGCCAGCAGCTTAGCTAGCGGATTGAACACCGGGGAGCTGTTTTTT
>TRBD2|TRBJ2-7|many|TRBV4-2
CASSQTGTSGYEQYF
TGTGCCAGCAGCCAGACCGGGACTAGCGGCTACGAGCAGTACTTC
>.|TRBJ1-3|few|TRBV7-9
CASSFLDWSSGNTIYF
TGTGCCAGCAGCTTCCTGGACTGGAGCTCTGGAAACACCATATATTTT
>.|TRBJ2-4|many|TRBV29-1
CSVEGGKNIQYF
TGCAGCGTTGAGGGGGGCAAAAACATTCAGTACTTC
>.|TRBJ2-2|.|TRBV20-1
CSASGRGTGELFF
TGCAGTGCTAGCGGGAGAGGGACCGGGGAGCTGTTTTTT
>TRBD2|TRBJ2-1|many|TRBV20-1
CSAGGRTYNEQFF
TGCAGTGCAGGCGGGAGGACCTACAATGAGCAGTTCTTC
>.|TRBJ2-3|few|TRBV11-2
CASSLWQGMKDTQYF
TGTGCCAGCAGCTTATGGCAGGGGATGAAAGATACGCAGTATTTT
>TRBD1|TRBJ2-3|few|TRBV5-1
CASSTRTGLSSTDTQYF
TGCGCCAGCAGCACCCGGACAGGGTTATCTAGCACAGATACGCAGTATTTT
>TRBD2|TRBJ2-3|few|TRBV5-1
CASSLMASGGTTDTQYF
TGCGCCAGCAGCTTGATGGCTAGCGGGGGGACCACAGATACGCAGTATTTT
>TRBD1|TRBJ2-3|many|TRBV7-3
CASSPQGQGVGTQYF
TGTGCCAGCAGCCCCCAGGGACAGGGGGTGGGTACGCAGTATTTT
>TRBD1|TRBJ1-2|.|TRBV20-1
CSARVDDRGYGYTF
TGCAGTGCTAGAGTTGACGACAGGGGTTATGGCTACACCTTC
>TRBD2|TRBJ2-5|.|TRBV3-1
CASSQALGLAGTRRGETQYF
TGTGCCAGCAGCCAAGCGCTGGGGCTAGCGGGGACCCGGAGGGGAGAGACCCAGTACTTC
>.|TRBJ2-2|.|TRBV12-3/TRBV12-4
CASSSNPNTGELFF
TGTGCCAGCAGCTCTAACCCGAACACCGGGGAGCTGTTTTTT
>.|TRBJ2-7|.|TRBV4-3
CASSQVWAAEQYF
TGCGCCAGCAGCCAAGTCTGGGCCGCCGAGCAGTACTTC
>TRBD1|TRBJ2-3|.|TRBV20-1
CSAGQGARDTQYF
TGCAGTGCTGGACAGGGGGCGCGGGATACGCAGTATTTT
>TRBD1|TRBJ2-7|many|TRBV29-1
CSVASDRGREQYF
TGCAGCGTCGCCTCGGACAGGGGACGGGAGCAGTACTTC
>.|TRBJ2-1|.|TRBV11-2
CASSLVADPVGQFF
TGTGCCAGCAGCTTAGTAGCGGACCCTGTAGGTCAGTTCTTC
>.|TRBJ2-2|few|TRBV29-1
CSARVGKDTGELFF
TGCAGCGCCCGGGTAGGGAAGGACACCGGGGAGCTGTTTTTT
>TRBD1|TRBJ2-2|many|TRBV7-7
CASSPDRGTGELFF
TGTGCTAGCAGCCCGGACAGGGGCACCGGGGAGCTGTTTTTT